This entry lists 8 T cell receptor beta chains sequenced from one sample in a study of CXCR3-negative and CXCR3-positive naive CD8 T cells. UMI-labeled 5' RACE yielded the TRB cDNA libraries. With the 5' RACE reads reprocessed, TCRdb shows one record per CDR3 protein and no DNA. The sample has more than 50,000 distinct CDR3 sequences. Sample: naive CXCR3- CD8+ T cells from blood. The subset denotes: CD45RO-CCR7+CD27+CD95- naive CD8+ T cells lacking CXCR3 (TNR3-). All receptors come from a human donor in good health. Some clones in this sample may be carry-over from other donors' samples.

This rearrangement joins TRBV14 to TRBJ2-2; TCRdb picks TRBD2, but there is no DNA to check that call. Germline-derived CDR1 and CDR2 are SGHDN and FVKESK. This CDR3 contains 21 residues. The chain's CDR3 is CASSQEQVGRPVQSNTGELFF.

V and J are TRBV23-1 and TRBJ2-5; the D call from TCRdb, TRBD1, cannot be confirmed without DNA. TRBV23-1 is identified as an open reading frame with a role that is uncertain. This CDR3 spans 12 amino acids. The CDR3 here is CASSQSRDREYF.

The CDR3 sequence is CSVEDFSTGLSGNTIYF. V and J are TRBV29-1 and TRBJ1-3; TCRdb outputs TRBD1, but without DNA this stays unchecked. This CDR3 region has 17 residues. Germline V CDR1 and CDR2: SQVTM, ANQGSEA.

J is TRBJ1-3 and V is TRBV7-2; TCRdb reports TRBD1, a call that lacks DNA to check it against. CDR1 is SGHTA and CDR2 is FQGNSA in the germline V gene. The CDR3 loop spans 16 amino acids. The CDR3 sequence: CASSSPGQAYGNTIYF.

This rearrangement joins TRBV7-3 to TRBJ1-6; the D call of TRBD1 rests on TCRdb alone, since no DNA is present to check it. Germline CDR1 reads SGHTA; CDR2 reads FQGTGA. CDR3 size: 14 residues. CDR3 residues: CASQLDRNGSPLHF. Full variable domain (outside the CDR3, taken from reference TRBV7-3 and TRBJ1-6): GAGVSQTPSNKVTEKGKYVELRCDPISGHTALYWYRQSLGQGPEFLIYFQGTGAADDSGLPNDRFFAVRPEGSVSTLKIQRTERGDSAVYLCASQLDRNGSPLHFGNGTRLTVT.

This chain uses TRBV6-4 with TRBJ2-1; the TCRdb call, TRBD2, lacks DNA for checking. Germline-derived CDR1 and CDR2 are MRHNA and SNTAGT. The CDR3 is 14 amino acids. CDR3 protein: CASSSLAGVNEQFF.

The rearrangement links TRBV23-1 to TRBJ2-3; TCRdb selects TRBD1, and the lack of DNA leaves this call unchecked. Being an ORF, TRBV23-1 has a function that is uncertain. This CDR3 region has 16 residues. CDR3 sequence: CASSHISPGQTDTQYF.

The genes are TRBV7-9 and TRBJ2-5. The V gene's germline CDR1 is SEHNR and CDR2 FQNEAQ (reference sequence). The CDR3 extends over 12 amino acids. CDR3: CASSPHRETQYF.